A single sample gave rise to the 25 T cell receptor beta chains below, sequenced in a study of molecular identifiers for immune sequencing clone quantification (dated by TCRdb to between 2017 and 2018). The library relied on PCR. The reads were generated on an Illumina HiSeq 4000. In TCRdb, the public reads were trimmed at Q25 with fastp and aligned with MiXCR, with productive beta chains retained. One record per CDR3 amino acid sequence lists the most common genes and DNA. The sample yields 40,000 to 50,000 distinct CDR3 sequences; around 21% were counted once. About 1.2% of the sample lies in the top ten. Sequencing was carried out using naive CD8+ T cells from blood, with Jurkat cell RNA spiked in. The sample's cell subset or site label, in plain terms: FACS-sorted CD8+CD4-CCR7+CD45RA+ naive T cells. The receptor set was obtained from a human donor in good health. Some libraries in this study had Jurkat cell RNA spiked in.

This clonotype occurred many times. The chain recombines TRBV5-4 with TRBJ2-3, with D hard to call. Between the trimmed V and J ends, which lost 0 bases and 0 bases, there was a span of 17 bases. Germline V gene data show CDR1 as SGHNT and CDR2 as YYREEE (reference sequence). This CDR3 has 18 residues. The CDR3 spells CASSLALGPRTSTDTQYF. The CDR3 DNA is TGTGCCAGCAGCTTGGCCTTAGGGCCTAGAACTAGCACAGATACGCAGTATTTT. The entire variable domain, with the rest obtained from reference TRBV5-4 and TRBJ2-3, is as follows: ETGVTQSPTHLIKTRGQQVTLRCSSQSGHNTVSWYQQALGQGPQFIFQYYREEENGRGNFPPRFSGLQFPNYSSELNVNALELDDSALYLCASSLALGPRTSTDTQYFGPGTRLTVL.

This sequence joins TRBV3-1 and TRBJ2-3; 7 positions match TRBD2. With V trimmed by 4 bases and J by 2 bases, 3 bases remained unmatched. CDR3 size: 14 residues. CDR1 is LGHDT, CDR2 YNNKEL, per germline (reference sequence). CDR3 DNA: TGTGCCAGCAGCCGAGGACTAGACACAGATACGCAGTATTTT. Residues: CASSRGLDTDTQYF.

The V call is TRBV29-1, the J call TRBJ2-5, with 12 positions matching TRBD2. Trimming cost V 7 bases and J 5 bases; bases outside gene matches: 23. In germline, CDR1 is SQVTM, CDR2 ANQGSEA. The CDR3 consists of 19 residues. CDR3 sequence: CSGTRGQGPSGRDWETQYF. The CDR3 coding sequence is TGCAGCGGTACCCGGGGGCAGGGTCCTAGCGGGAGGGATTGGGAGACCCAGTACTTC.

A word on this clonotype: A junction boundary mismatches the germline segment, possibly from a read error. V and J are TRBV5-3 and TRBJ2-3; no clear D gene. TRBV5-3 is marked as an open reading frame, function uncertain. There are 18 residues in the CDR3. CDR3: CASSSTASWLSSTDTQYF. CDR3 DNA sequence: TGTGCCAGCAGCTCGACTGCGAGCTGGCTCTCAAGCACAGATACGCAGTATTTT.

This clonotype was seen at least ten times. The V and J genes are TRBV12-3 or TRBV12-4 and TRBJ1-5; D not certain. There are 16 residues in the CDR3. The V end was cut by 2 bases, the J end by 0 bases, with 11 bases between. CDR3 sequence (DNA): TGTGCCAGCAGTTTATCAGGAAGGAATAGCAATCAGCCCCAGCATTTT. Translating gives CASSLSGRNSNQPQHF.

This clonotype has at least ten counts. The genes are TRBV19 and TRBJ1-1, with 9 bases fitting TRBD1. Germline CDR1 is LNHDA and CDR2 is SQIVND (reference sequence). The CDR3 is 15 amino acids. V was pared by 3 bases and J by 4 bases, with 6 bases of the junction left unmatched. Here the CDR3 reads CASSITGGWGTEAFF. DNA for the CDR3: TGTGCCAGTAGTATTACAGGGGGCTGGGGCACTGAAGCTTTCTTT.

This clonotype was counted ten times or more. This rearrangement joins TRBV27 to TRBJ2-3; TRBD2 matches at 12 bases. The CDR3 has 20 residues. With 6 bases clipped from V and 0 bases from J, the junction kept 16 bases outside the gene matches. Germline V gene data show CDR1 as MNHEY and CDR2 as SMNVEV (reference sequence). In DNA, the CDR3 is TGTGCCAGCAGCTCCTTACTAGCGGGGGGTGAAGAGTTTAGCACAGATACGCAGTATTTT. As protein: CASSSLLAGGEEFSTDTQYF.

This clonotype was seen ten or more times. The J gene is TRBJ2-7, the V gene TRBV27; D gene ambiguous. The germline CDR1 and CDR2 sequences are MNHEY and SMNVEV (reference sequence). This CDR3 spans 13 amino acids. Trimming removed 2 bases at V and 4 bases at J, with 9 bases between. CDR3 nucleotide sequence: TGTGCCAGCAGTTTAGGGTACCAATACGAGCAGTACTTC. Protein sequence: CASSLGYQYEQYF.

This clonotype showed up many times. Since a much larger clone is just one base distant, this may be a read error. The CDR3 reads CASSHRGLQFF. CDR3 coding DNA: TGCGCCAGCAGCCATCGGGGCTTGCAGTTCTTC. The chain combines TRBV4-3 with TRBJ2-1, with D possibly called TRBD1 or TRBD2 (5 bases each). Germline V gives CDR1 LGHNA, CDR2 YSLEER. V shed 3 bases and J shed 12 bases, with 9 bases lying between them. CDR3 size: 11 residues.

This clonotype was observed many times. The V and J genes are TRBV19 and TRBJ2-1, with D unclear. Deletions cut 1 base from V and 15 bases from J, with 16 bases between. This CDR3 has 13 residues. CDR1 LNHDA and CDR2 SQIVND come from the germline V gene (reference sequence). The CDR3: CASSIGLAPEWFF. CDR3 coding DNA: TGTGCCAGTAGTATAGGATTGGCGCCCGAATGGTTCTTC. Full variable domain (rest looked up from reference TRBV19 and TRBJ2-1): DGGITQSPKYLFRKEGQNVTLSCEQNLNHDAMYWYRQDPGQGLRLIYYSQIVNDFQKGDIAEGYSVSREKKESFPLTVTSAQKNPTAFYLCASSIGLAPEWFFGPGTRLTVL.

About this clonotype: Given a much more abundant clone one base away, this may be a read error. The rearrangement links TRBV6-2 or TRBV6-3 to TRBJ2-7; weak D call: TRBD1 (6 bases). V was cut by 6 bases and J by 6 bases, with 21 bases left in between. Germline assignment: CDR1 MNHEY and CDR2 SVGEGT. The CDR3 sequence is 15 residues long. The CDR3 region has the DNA TGTGCCAGCAGACACCTTTGGGACAAGGGTCTCGAGCAGTACTTC. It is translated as CASRHLWDKGLEQYF.

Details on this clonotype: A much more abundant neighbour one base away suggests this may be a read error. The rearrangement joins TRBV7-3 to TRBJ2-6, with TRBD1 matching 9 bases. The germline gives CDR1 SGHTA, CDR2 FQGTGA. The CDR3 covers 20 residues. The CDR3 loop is CACSSPLGTGTFSGANVLTF. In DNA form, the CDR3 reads TGTGCCTGCAGCTCCCCCCTAGGGACAGGGACCTTCTCTGGGGCCAACGTCCTGACTTTC.

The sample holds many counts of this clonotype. CDR3 in DNA: TGCAGTGCTAGAGATCTACGGGAGGGTAGCAATCAGCCCCAGCATTTT. This codes for CSARDLREGSNQPQHF. The chain couples TRBV20-1 to TRBJ1-5; D is undetermined. The V end was cut by 0 bases, the J end by 0 bases, with 12 bases between. Germline V CDR1 and CDR2: DFQATT, SNEGSKA (reference sequence). The CDR3 runs to 16 residues.

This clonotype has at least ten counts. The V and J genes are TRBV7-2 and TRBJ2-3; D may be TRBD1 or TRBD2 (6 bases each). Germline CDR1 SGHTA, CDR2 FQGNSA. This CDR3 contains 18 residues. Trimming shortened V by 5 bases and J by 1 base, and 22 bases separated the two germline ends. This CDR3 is CASSIHVWGAGGTDTQYF. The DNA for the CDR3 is TGTGCCAGCAGCATACATGTGTGGGGGGCCGGGGGCACAGATACGCAGTATTTT.

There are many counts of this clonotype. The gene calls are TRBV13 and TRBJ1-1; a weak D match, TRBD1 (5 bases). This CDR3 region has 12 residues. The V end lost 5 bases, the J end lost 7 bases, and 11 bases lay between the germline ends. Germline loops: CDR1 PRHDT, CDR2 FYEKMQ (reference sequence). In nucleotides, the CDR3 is TGTGCCAGCAGCAAAGGGGCAGGTGAAGCTTTCTTT. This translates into CASSKGAGEAFF.

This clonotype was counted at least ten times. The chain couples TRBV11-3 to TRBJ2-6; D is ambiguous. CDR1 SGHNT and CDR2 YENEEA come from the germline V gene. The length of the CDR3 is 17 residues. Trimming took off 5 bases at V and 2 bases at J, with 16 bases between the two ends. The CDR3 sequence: CASSPAPGLAGANVLTF. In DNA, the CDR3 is TGTGCCAGCAGCCCAGCCCCGGGTCTGGCTGGGGCCAACGTCCTGACTTTC.

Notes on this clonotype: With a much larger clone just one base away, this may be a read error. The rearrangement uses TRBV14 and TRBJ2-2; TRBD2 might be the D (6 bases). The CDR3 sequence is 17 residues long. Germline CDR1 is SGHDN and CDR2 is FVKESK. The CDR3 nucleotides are TGTGCCAGCAGCCAAGATCCGATAAAGCCGAACACCGGGGGGCTGTTTTTT. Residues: CASSQDPIKPNTGGLFF. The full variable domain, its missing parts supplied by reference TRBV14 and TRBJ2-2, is EAGVTQFPSHSVIEKGQTVTLRCDPISGHDNLYWYRRVMGKEIKFLLHFVKESKQDESGMPNNRFLAERTGGTYSTLKVQPAELEDSGVYFCASSQDPIKPNTGGLFFGEGSRLTVL.

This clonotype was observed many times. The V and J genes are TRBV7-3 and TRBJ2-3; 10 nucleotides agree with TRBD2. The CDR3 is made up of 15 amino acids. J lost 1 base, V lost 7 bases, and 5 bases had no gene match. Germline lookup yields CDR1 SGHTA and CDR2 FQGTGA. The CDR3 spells CASTSGTSGTDTQYF. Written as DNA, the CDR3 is TGTGCCAGCACCTCCGGGACTAGCGGCACAGATACGCAGTATTTT.

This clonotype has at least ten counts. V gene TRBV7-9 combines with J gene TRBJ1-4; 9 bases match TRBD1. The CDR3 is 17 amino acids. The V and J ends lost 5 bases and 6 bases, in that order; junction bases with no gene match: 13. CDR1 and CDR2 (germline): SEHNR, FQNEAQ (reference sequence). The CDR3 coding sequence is TGTGCCAGCAGCAATACTCGTACCACAGGGGGCTATGAAAAACTGTTTTTT. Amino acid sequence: CASSNTRTTGGYEKLFF. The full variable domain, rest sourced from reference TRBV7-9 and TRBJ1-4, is DTGVSQNPRHKITKRGQNVTFRCDPISEHNRLYWYRQTLGQGPEFLTYFQNEAQLEKSRLLSDRFSAERPKGSFSTLEIQRTEQGDSAMYLCASSNTRTTGGYEKLFFGSGTQLSVL.

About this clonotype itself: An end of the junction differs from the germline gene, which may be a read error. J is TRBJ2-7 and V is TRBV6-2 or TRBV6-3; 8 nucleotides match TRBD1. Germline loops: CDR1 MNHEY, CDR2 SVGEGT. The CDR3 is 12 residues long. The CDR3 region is CASRGRGLEQYF. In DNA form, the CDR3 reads TGCGCCAGCAGGGGCAGGGGGCTCGAGCAGTACTTC.

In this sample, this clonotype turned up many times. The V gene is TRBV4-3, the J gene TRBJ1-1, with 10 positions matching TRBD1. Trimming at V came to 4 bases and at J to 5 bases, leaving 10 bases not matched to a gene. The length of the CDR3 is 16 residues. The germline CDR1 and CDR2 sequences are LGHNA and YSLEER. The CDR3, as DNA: TGCGCCAGCAGCCTCGGGACAGGGGTATATGGGACTGAAGCTTTCTTT. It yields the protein CASSLGTGVYGTEAFF.

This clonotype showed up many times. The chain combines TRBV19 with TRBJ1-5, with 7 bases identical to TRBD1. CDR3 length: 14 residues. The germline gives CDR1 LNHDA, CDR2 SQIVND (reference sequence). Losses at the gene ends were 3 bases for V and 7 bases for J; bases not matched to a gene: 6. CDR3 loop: CASSIGGGGQPQHF. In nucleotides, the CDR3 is TGTGCCAGTAGTATCGGAGGGGGCGGCCAGCCCCAGCATTTT.

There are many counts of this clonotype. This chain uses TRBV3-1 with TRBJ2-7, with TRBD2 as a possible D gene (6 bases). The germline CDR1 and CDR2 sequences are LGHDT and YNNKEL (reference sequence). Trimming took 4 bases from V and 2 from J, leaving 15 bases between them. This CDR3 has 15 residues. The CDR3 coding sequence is TGTGCCAGCAGCCCCTCGCCGCGGGACGCCTACGAGCAGTACTTC. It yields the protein CASSPSPRDAYEQYF.

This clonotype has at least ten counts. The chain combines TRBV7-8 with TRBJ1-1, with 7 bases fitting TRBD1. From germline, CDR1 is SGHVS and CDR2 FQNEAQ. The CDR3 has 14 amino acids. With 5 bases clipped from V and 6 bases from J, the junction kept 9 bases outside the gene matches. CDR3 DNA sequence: TGTGCCAGCAGCCCCGCAGGGGGGCTCTCTGAAGCTTTCTTT. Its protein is CASSPAGGLSEAFF.

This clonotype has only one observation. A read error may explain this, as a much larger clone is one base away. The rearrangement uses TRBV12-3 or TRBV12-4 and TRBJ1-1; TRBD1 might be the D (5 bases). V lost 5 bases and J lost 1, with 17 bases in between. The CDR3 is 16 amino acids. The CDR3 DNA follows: TGTGCCAGCAGTACCCCCTGGGTGGACAAGAACACTGAAGCTTTCTTT. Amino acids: CASSTPWVDKNTEAFF.